The 12 T cell receptor beta chains below all came from one sample that was sequenced in a study of beta chain features in type 1 diabetes. TCRB transcripts that were expressed got sequenced, as all of the isolated RNA had been reverse transcribed. The table came from immunoSEQ multiplex PCR; TCRdb's copy has only in-frame clones and leaves some out. Among over 500,000 clones listed, roughly 15% were seen once. The specimen sequenced was naive CD4+ T cells from blood. The receptors here all came from a man aged 18 to 35 in good health.

This clone showed up just a few times. The rearrangement joins TRBV5-1 to TRBJ1-4; D is unclear. The V gene lost 10 bases and the J gene lost 1 base, with 17 bases spanning the gap. Germline V lookup: CDR1 SGHRS, CDR2 YFSETQ. The CDR3 sequence is 15 residues long. CDR3 in DNA: TGCGCCGGACGCCCCGGTTCCGGAACTAATGAAAAACTGTTTTTT. Translated, it gives CAGRPGSGTNEKLFF. The full variable domain, with the rest looked up from reference TRBV5-1 and TRBJ1-4, is KAGVTQTPRYLIKTRGQQVTLSCSPISGHRSVSWYQQTPGQGLQFLFEYFSETQRNKGNFPGRFSGRQFSNSRSEMNVSTLELGDSALYLCAGRPGSGTNEKLFFGSGTQLSVL.

V gene TRBV4-2 combines with J gene TRBJ2-3, with a tentative D call TRBD1 (6 bases). Trimming removed 0 bases from V and 2 bases from J, with 15 bases in between. CDR3 length: 17 residues. Germline V gene lookup returns CDR1 LGHNA and CDR2 YNFKEQ. The CDR3 region is CASSQDPDSPLTDTQYF. CDR3 coding DNA: TGTGCCAGCAGCCAAGATCCGGACAGCCCACTCACAGATACGCAGTATTTT.

This clone showed up just a few times. This chain connects TRBV9 to TRBJ2-3; 11 nucleotides align to TRBD2. Germline V CDR1 and CDR2: SGDLS, YYNGEE. J gave up 3 bases and V 4 bases, and 10 bases lay outside the gene matches. CDR3 size: 17 residues. The CDR3 protein is CASSRTTSGSRTDTQYF. CDR3 in DNA: TGTGCCAGCAGCCGGACAACTAGCGGGAGTAGGACAGATACGCAGTATTTT. Looking up the rest from reference TRBV9 and TRBJ2-3 gives the full variable domain: DSGVTQTPKHLITATGQRVTLRCSPRSGDLSVYWYQQSLDQGLQFLIQYYNGEERAKGNILERFSAQQFPDLHSELNLSSLELGDSALYFCASSRTTSGSRTDTQYFGPGTRLTVL.

The V gene is TRBV21-1, the J gene TRBJ1-2. TRBV21-1 is assigned pseudogene status. This CDR3 has 13 residues. CDR3 loop: CASIVKVRYGYTF. CDR3 nucleotides: TGTGCCAGCATCGTGAAGGTCCGCTATGGCTACACCTTC.

The rearrangement joins TRBV21-1 to TRBJ2-1. TRBV21-1 is classified as a pseudogene. The CDR3 spans 17 residues. CDR3 sequence reads: CASSKARRIWEYNEQFF. CDR3 nucleotides: TGTGCCAGCAGCAAAGCTCGTCGGATCTGGGAATATAATGAGCAGTTCTTC.

This clone was detected only once. The chain joins TRBV7-7 to TRBJ1-1; D gene unclear. Germline CDR1 reads SSHAT; CDR2 reads FNYEAQ (reference sequence). Trimming took 3 bases from V and 1 from J, leaving 9 bases between them. This CDR3 contains 14 residues. CDR3 protein: CASSLGLGNTEAFF. In DNA, the CDR3 is TGTGCCAGCAGCTTGGGCCTAGGGAACACTGAAGCTTTCTTT.

The rearrangement uses TRBV11-2 and TRBJ1-2; 9 bases agree with TRBD1. V was pared by 4 bases and J by 6 bases, with 9 bases of the junction left unmatched. The V gene's germline CDR1 is SGHAT and CDR2 FQNNGV. CDR3 length equals 15 residues. CDR3 residues: CASSSLIDRGNGYTF. The CDR3 nucleotides read TGTGCCAGCAGCTCCCTAATTGACAGGGGGAATGGCTACACCTTC.

This clone was recorded a few times. The chain joins TRBV7-2 to TRBJ2-5, with D maybe TRBD2 (5 bases). Trimming cost V 5 bases and J 2 bases, with 12 bases left between them. Germline lookup yields CDR1 SGHTA and CDR2 FQGNSA. The length of the CDR3 is 14 residues. CDR3 in amino acids: CASSPEGLQETQYF. Written as DNA, the CDR3 is TGTGCCAGCAGCCCAGAAGGACTGCAAGAGACCCAGTACTTC.

For this clone: The sample has other DNA sequences that encode this CDR3 too. This chain links TRBV2 with TRBJ1-5; no firm D call. The CDR3 is 12 amino acids. The germline V gene encodes CDR1 SNHLY and CDR2 FYNNEI. The V and J ends lost 6 bases and 0 bases respectively, with 3 bases between them. CDR3 DNA sequence: TGTGCCAGCAGAGATAGCAATCAGCCCCAGCATTTT. Translation gives CASRDSNQPQHF.

This clone came up a few times. The rearrangement links TRBV14 to TRBJ2-7; 10 nucleotides match TRBD2. The CDR3 length is 15 residues. Looked up from germline, CDR1 is SGHDN and CDR2 is FVKESK. V was pared by 6 bases and J by 4 bases, with 9 bases of the junction left unmatched. CDR3 region: CASRPSGRAWYEQYF. CDR3 nucleotides: TGTGCCAGCAGACCCAGCGGGAGGGCCTGGTACGAGCAGTACTTC.

This clone showed up just a few times. The chain joins TRBV5-1 to TRBJ1-1; D is perhaps TRBD1 (6 bases). The V end lost 5 bases, the J end lost 1 base, and 12 bases lay between the germline ends. Germline CDR1 SGHRS, CDR2 YFSETQ. The CDR3 contains 14 residues. CDR3 residues: CASRPLTGNTEAFF. CDR3 DNA: TGCGCCAGCAGACCCCTGACAGGGAACACTGAAGCTTTCTTT.

The chain has TRBV4-1 and TRBJ2-3; 8 nucleotides line up with TRBD2. The CDR3 covers 16 residues. CDR1 is MGHRA and CDR2 is YSYEKL in the germline V gene. J was trimmed by 2 bases and V by 2 bases; bases with no gene match: 6. CDR3 DNA: TGCGCCAGCAGCCAACGAGCGGGGGACCTCACAGATACGCAGTATTTT. It codes for CASSQRAGDLTDTQYF.